This is a list of T cell receptor beta chains from one sample in a study of CXCR3-negative and CXCR3-positive naive CD8 T cells. TCRdb reprocessed the 5' RACE reads; each CDR3 protein has one entry and no DNA is given. The sample's table shows 20,000 to 30,000 distinct CDR3 sequences. Sequenced material: naive CXCR3- CD8+ T cells from blood. These receptors were collected from a human donor in good health. Some clones in this sample may be carry-over from other donors' samples. CDR3s include the opening cysteine and the closing phenylalanine or tryptophan. Clone size appears in some rows only: once, few, many, or a class for an expanded clone.

clone_size j_call v_call cdr3_aa
NA TRBJ2-1 TRBV7-6 CASRLTGGNYNEQFF
NA TRBJ1-1 TRBV5-1 CASSLDISEAFF
NA TRBJ2-1 TRBV7-9 CASSLIPSGSNNEQFF
NA TRBJ1-5 TRBV7-2 CASSLAGGQPQHF
NA TRBJ2-1 TRBV28 CASSLPTSGGSDEQFF
NA TRBJ2-7 TRBV9 CASSVRRDGLDEQYF
NA TRBJ2-5 TRBV11-1 CASSSIQGAGETQYF
NA TRBJ2-1 TRBV29-1 CSVDSASGSYNEQFF
NA TRBJ1-1 TRBV29-1 CSAVRVNTEAFF
NA TRBJ2-1 TRBV2 CASSDRRVAGDEQFF
NA TRBJ2-7 TRBV29-1 CSVELASGAPYEQYF
NA TRBJ1-1 TRBV29-1 CSVGDGVDTEAFF
NA TRBJ2-7 TRBV7-9 CASSLGPGVTYEQYF
NA TRBJ2-5 TRBV12-3/TRBV12-4 CASSHTEGETQYF
NA TRBJ2-1 TRBV29-1 CSVEDSEPQGLSYNEQFF
medium-sized TRBJ2-7 TRBV4-3 CASSQVVRGGAVWYEQYF
NA TRBJ2-1 TRBV20-1 CSAQRSGRAVDEQFF
NA TRBJ1-5 TRBV28 CASNTRRESNQPQHF
NA TRBJ2-6 TRBV6-5 CASSYRDRAASGANVLTF
NA TRBJ2-7 TRBV6-5 CASGPEGSEQYF
NA TRBJ2-7 TRBV29-1 CSVYGGQGSYEQYF
NA TRBJ1-1 TRBV6-5 CASSQPSQGNPEAFF
NA TRBJ2-7 TRBV6-2/TRBV6-3 CASTVTEPYEQYF
NA TRBJ1-1 TRBV30 CAWSLRGLVTEAFF
NA TRBJ1-6 TRBV4-3 CASSQDRGFNSPLHF
NA TRBJ1-1 TRBV7-2 CASSSSQTGIWTEAFF
NA TRBJ2-1 TRBV27 CASRDRTPSGLSSEQFF
NA TRBJ1-1 TRBV19 CASSIVDRTGLNTEAFF
NA TRBJ2-3 TRBV7-9 CASSHVPDTQYF
NA TRBJ1-2 TRBV28 CASSLSPGQGDLGYTF
NA TRBJ2-6 TRBV5-1 CASSLGGGRGANVLTF
NA TRBJ1-5 TRBV4-1 CASSQDLGRGMRSNQPQHF
NA TRBJ2-5 TRBV6-2/TRBV6-3 CASSYDGAGYQETQYF
NA TRBJ2-7 TRBV13 CASSSVAGVGSYEQYF
NA TRBJ1-4 TRBV13 CASSSRAANEKLFF
NA TRBJ2-3 TRBV15 CATSRDRGTADTQYF
NA TRBJ2-7 TRBV27 CASSAGTGMSEQYF
NA TRBJ2-7 TRBV29-1 CSALKLAGLSYEQYF
NA TRBJ2-7 TRBV20-1 CSAREASGGIFVYEQYF
NA TRBJ1-1 TRBV27 CASKSDGNTEAFF
NA TRBJ2-5 TRBV29-1 CSVEFEWGTQYF
NA TRBJ1-2 TRBV4-1 CASSQARGDYGYTF
NA TRBJ2-3 TRBV9 CASSPEASGADDTQYF
NA TRBJ1-1 TRBV6-5 CASSYPLTEAFF
NA TRBJ2-3 TRBV7-2 CASSLAWGYTDTQYF
medium-sized TRBJ2-7 TRBV6-5 CASRLSVEGSYEQYF
NA TRBJ1-6 TRBV6-5 CASCPGQGVFPPLHF
medium-sized TRBJ2-3 TRBV4-2 CASSQRSGSADTQYF